The clone carrying this T cell receptor (beta chain) was recorded a few times. Its antigen is undetermined. This CDR3 is built from 14 residues. Germline V gene data show CDR1 as MNHNS and CDR2 as SASEGT. The V and J ends lost 7 bases and 4 bases respectively, with 17 bases between them. This sample is drawn from a study of post-analysis software for immune sequencing data. Presence of unique molecular identifiers characterized the TCR beta cDNA libraries. TCRdb called the PCR reads again in MiXCR, with one record for every CDR3 protein. Seen here are 750,000 to 950,000 distinct CDR3 sequences, 53% observed once, and the top ten hold approximately 4.5%. The study, taken as a whole, reports: A handful of TRBV segments, including TRBV5-6, TRBV5-1 and TRBV20-1, were more frequent in patients than controls.

The sample consisted of blood. This clonotype was sampled from a girl aged 10-17 years with multiple sclerosis. The V call is TRBV6-1, the J call TRBJ2-7; D remains unclear. The CDR3 loop is CASTSKIHFYEQYF. The CDR3 DNA reads as TGTGCCAGCACCTCGAAGATCCATTTTTACGAGCAGTACTTC.